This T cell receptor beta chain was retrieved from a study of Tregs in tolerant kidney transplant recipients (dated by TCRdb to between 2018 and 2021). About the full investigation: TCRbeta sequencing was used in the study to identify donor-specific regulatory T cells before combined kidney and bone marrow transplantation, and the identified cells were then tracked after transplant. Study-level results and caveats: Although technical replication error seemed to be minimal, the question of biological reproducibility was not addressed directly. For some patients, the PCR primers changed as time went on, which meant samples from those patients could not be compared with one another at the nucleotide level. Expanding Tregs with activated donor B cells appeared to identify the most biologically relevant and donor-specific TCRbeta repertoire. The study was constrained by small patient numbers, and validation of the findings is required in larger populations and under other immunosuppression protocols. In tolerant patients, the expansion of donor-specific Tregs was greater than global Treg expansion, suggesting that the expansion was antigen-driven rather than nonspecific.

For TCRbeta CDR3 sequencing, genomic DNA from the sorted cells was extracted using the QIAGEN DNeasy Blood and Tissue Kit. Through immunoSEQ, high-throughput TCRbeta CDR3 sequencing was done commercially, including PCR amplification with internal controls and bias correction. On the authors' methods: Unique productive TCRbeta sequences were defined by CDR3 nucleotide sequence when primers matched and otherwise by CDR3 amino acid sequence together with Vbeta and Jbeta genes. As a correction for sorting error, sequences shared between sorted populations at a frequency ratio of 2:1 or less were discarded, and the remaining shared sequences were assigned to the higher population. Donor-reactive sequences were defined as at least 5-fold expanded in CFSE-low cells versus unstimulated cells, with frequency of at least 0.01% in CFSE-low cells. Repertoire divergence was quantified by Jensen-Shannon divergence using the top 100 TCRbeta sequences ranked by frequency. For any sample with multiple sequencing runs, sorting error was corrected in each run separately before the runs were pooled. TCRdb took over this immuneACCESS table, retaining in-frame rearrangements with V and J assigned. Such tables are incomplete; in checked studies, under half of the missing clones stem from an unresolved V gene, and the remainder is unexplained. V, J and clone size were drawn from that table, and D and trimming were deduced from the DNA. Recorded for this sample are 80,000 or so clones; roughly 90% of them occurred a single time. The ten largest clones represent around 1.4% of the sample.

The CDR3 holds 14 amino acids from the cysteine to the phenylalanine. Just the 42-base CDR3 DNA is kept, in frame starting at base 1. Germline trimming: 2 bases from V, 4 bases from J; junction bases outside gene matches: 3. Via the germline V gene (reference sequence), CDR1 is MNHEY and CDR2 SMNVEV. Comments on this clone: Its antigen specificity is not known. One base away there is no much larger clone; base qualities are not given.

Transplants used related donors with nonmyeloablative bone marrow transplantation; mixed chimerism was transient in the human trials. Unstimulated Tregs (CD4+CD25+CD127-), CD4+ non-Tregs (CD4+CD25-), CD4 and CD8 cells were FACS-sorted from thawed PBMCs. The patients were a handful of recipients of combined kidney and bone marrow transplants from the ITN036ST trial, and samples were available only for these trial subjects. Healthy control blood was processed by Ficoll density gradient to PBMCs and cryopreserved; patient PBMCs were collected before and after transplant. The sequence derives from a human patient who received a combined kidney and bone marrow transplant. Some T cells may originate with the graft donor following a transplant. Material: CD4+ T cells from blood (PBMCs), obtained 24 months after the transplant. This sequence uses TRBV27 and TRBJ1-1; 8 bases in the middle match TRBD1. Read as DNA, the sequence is TGTGCCAGCAGTTTACAGGGGGCAAGCACTGAAGCTTTCTTT. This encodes CASSLQGASTEAFF.